The 18 T cell receptor beta chains given below trace back to one sample, sequenced in a study of cytomegalovirus exposure and HLA in healthy donors. The PCR employed 60 Vbeta primers together with 13 Jbeta primers. Libraries were prepared by immunoSEQ multiplex PCR; TCRdb keeps only in-frame clonotypes and omits some of them. The table includes over 65,000 clones, just under 80% detected once. The material sequenced was PBMCs. The receptors were gathered from a man aged 40-50 years in good health and CMV-seronegative.

The table lists this clone with a count of one. The chain employs TRBV9 and TRBJ2-3; D is unresolved. Germline V gene sequence: CDR1 SGDLS, CDR2 YYNGEE. Trimming took off 0 bases at V and 2 bases at J, with 7 bases between the two ends. The CDR3 has 14 amino acids. CDR3 in DNA: TGTGCCAGCAGCGTAGACAGAAACACAGATACGCAGTATTTT. Amino acid sequence: CASSVDRNTDTQYF.

The rearrangement uses TRBV10-2 and TRBJ1-3; D is unclear. The V end lost 7 bases, the J end lost 0 bases, and 10 bases lay between the germline ends. This CDR3 comprises 14 residues. Germline V lookup: CDR1 WSHSY, CDR2 SAAADI. In DNA, the CDR3 is TGCGCCAGCACGCCGTCACTCTCTGGAAACACCATATATTTT. It codes for CASTPSLSGNTIYF.

The rearrangement uses TRBV7-8 and TRBJ2-3, with 8 bases lining up with TRBD1. V gave up 4 bases and J gave up 1 base; unmatched junction bases: 7. Per the germline V gene, CDR1 is SGHVS and CDR2 is FQNEAQ. The length of the CDR3 is 16 residues. CDR3: CASSSRDRSGTDTQYF. The CDR3 bases are TGTGCCAGCAGCTCCCGGGACAGGAGTGGCACAGATACGCAGTATTTT.

The genes are TRBV2 and TRBJ2-1, with 8 positions matching TRBD2. CDR3 length: 15 amino acids. The J segment lost 4 bases and the V segment lost 4 bases, leaving 6 bases of the junction unmatched. Germline lookup yields CDR1 SNHLY and CDR2 FYNNEI. The CDR3 nucleotides are TGTGCCAGCAGTGTAACGGGAGGGTCTTACAATGAGCAGTTCTTC. It is translated as CASSVTGGSYNEQFF.

The chain is built from TRBV6-1 and TRBJ2-7, with D possibly matching TRBD1 (5 bases). V shed 5 bases and J shed 7 bases, with 18 bases lying between them. There are 14 residues in the CDR3. CDR1 and CDR2 from the germline V gene are MNHNS and SASEGT. CDR3 sequence (DNA): TGTGCCAGCAGTTGGTACAGGAAGGGCGGAGAGCAGTACTTC. As protein: CASSWYRKGGEQYF.

This clone was found once. The chain links TRBV27 to TRBJ1-2; TRBD1 aligns across 7 bases. V lost 0 bases and J lost 8; bases outside the gene matches: 0. Germline-derived CDR1 and CDR2 are MNHEY and SMNVEV (reference sequence). This CDR3 contains 12 residues. CDR3: CASSLSGGGYTF. The CDR3, as DNA: TGTGCCAGCAGTTTATCAGGGGGCGGCTACACCTTC.

The chain combines TRBV7-2 with TRBJ2-4; 8 bases match TRBD1. The CDR3 is 13 residues long. Germline CDR1 and CDR2: SGHTA and FQGNSA. V dropped 5 bases and J dropped 7; count of bases not matched to a gene: 4. The CDR3 nucleotides read TGTGCCAGCAGCCTAAGACAGGGGAACATTCAGTACTTC. It codes for CASSLRQGNIQYF.

The V call is TRBV19, the J call TRBJ2-5; 7 bases map to TRBD1. This CDR3 spans 13 amino acids. Germline lookup yields CDR1 LNHDA and CDR2 SQIVND (reference sequence). Trimming removed 4 bases from V and 5 bases from J; junction bases left unmatched: 4. CDR3 DNA: TGTGCCAGTAGTACGACAGGGTTCGAGACCCAGTACTTC. Translated: CASSTTGFETQYF.

This rearrangement joins TRBV25-1 to TRBJ1-1; 9 positions match TRBD1. There are 15 residues in the CDR3. Germline V CDR1 and CDR2: MGHDK, SYGVNS. V was pared by 7 bases and J by 0 bases, with 6 bases of the junction left unmatched. The CDR3 loop reads CASTPTGGLNTEAFF. The CDR3 region has the DNA TGTGCCAGCACTCCGACAGGGGGGCTGAACACTGAAGCTTTCTTT.

J is TRBJ2-7 and V is TRBV19, with 8 bases identical to TRBD2. After removal of 4 bases from V and 5 bases from J, the junction contained 4 bases not matched to a gene. Germline loops: CDR1 LNHDA, CDR2 SQIVND (reference sequence). The CDR3 is 13 amino acids. The CDR3 DNA is TGTGCCAGTAGTACCCTCGGGGGGGACGAGCAGTACTTC. Its protein is CASSTLGGDEQYF.

The chain has TRBV28 and TRBJ1-2; D may be TRBD1 (6 bases). Germline V CDR1 and CDR2: MDHEN, SYDVKM. The CDR3 runs to 16 residues. With 6 bases removed from V and 1 base from J, the gap between germline ends came to 18 bases. The CDR3 nucleotides are TGTGCCAGCAGCGGGACAACTTACGGTAGTAACTATGGCTACACCTTC. The encoded protein is CASSGTTYGSNYGYTF.

The rearrangement joins TRBV5-4 to TRBJ2-5, with 8 bases fitting TRBD1. This CDR3 spans 16 amino acids. Looked up from germline, CDR1 is SGHNT and CDR2 is YYREEE (reference sequence). The junction had 14 bases not matched to a gene; V was cut back by 5 bases and J by 5 bases. The CDR3 protein is CASSLGARGRVETQYF. The CDR3 region has the DNA TGTGCCAGCAGTCTGGGGGCCAGGGGGCGAGTCGAGACCCAGTACTTC.

V usage is TRBV2 and J usage is TRBJ1-1; a possible D gene is TRBD1 (5 bases). The CDR3 spans 15 residues. The ends were cut back, 7 bases at V and 2 bases at J, with 17 bases in the middle. Per germline, CDR1 SNHLY and CDR2 FYNNEI. CDR3 region: CASTPLGGGNTEAFF. The CDR3 bases are TGTGCCAGCACTCCCCTCGGGGGGGGAAACACTGAAGCTTTCTTT.

The chain couples TRBV5-1 to TRBJ2-7, with D tentatively TRBD2 (6 bases). The CDR3 is 14 amino acids. Trimming removed 4 bases at V and 0 bases at J, with 11 bases between. Germline-derived CDR1 and CDR2 are SGHRS and YFSETQ. The CDR3 sequence: CASSPGDFSYEQYF. CDR3 DNA: TGCGCCAGCAGCCCGGGGGACTTCTCCTACGAGCAGTACTTC.

On this clone: A read error is likely, as this CDR3 ends without the conserved phenylalanine or tryptophan. This chain joins TRBV2 and TRBJ2-3, with D unclear. CDR3 length: 15 amino acids. Germline CDR1 SNHLY, CDR2 FYNNEI. Deletions cut 8 bases from V and 0 bases from J, with 15 bases between. This CDR3 is CASPPDAASTDTQYP. CDR3 sequence (DNA): TGTGCCAGCCCCCCCGACGCAGCTAGCACAGATACGCAGTATCCT.

By sample fraction, this clone is medium-sized. The chain recombines TRBV5-1 with TRBJ1-1, with 7 bases matching TRBD1. CDR1 and CDR2 from the germline V gene are SGHRS and YFSETQ. Trimming at V came to 9 bases and at J to 3 bases, leaving 11 bases not matched to a gene. The CDR3 covers 14 residues. The CDR3 reads CATKGQFSDTEAFF. The CDR3 coding sequence is TGCGCCACCAAGGGACAGTTCTCGGACACTGAAGCTTTCTTT.

This clone was detected a few times. The J gene is TRBJ1-1, the V gene TRBV4-1; D remains ambiguous. Per germline, CDR1 MGHRA and CDR2 YSYEKL. Trimming shortened V by 4 bases and J by 1 base, and 16 bases separated the two germline ends. CDR3 size: 16 residues. DNA for the CDR3: TGCGCCAGCAGCCCAAGATCCGGGATACAGAACACTGAAGCTTTCTTT. This translates into CASSPRSGIQNTEAFF.

The chain uses TRBV18 and TRBJ2-3; a weak D match, TRBD1 (6 bases). The CDR3 spans 16 residues. V was shortened by 2 bases and J by 3 bases, with 15 bases between the two germline ends. Germline assignment: CDR1 KGHSH and CDR2 LQKENI. The CDR3 sequence is CASSPTGTIGTDTQYF. CDR3 sequence (DNA): TGTGCCAGCTCACCAACCGGGACAATTGGGACAGATACGCAGTATTTT.